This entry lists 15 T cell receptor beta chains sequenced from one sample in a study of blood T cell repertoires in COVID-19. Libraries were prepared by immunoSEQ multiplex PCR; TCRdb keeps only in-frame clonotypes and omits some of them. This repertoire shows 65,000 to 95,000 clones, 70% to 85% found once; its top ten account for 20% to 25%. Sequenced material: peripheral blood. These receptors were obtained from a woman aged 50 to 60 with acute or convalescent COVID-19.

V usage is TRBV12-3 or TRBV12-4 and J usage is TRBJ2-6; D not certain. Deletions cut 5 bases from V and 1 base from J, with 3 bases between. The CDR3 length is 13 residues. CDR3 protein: CASSLSGANVLTF. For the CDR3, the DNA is TGTGCCAGCAGTCTATCTGGGGCCAACGTCCTGACTTTC.

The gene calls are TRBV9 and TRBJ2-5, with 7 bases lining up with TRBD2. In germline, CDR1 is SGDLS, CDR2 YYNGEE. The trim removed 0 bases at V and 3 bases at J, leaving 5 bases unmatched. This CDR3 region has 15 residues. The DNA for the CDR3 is TGTGCCAGCAGCGTAGACGGACGGGAGGAAGAGACCCAGTACTTC. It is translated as CASSVDGREEETQYF.

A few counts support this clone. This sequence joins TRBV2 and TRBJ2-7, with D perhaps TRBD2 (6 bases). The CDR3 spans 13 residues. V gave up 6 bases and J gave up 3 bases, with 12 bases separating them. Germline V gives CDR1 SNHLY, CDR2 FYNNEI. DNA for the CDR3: TGTGCCAGCAGGGGCTGGGGGGACTACGAGCAGTACTTC. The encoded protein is CASRGWGDYEQYF.

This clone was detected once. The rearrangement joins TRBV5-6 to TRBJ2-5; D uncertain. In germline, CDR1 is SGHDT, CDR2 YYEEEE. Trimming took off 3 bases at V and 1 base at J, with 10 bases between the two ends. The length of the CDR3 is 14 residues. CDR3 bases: TGTGCCAGCAGCTCTTTGCGCGCCCAAGAGACCCAGTACTTC. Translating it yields CASSSLRAQETQYF.

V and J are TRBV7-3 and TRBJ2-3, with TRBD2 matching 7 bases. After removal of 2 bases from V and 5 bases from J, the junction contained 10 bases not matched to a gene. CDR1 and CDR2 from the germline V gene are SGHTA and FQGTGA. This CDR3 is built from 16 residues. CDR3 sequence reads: CASSLGAAGAEDTQYF. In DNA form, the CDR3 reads TGTGCCAGCAGCTTAGGCGCTGCGGGAGCTGAAGATACGCAGTATTTT.

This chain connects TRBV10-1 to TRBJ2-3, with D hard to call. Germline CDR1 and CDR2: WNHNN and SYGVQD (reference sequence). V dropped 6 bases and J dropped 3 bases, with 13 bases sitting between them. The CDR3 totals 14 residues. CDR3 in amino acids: CASRPRHGTDTQYF. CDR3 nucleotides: TGCGCCAGCAGGCCCCGGCACGGGACAGATACGCAGTATTTT.

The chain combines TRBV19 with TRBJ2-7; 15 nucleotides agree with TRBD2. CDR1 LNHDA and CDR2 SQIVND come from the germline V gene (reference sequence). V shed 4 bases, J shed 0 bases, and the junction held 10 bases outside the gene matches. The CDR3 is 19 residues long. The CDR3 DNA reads TGTGCCAGTAGTACGGGACTAGCGGGAGGCCCTTTCCTCTCCTACGAGCAGTACTTC. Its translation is CASSTGLAGGPFLSYEQYF.

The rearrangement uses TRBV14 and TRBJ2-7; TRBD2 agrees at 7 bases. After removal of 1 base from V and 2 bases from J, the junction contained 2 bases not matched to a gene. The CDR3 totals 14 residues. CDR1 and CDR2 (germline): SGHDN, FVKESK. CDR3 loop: CASSQVGGTYEQYF. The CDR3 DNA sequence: TGTGCCAGCAGCCAAGTGGGAGGGACCTACGAGCAGTACTTC.

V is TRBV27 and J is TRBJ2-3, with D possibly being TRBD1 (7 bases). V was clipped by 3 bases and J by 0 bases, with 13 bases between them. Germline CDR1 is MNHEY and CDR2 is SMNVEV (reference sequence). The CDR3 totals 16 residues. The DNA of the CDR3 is TGTGCCAGCAGTTTTGCAGGGGGGAGGAGCACAGATACGCAGTATTTT. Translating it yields CASSFAGGRSTDTQYF.

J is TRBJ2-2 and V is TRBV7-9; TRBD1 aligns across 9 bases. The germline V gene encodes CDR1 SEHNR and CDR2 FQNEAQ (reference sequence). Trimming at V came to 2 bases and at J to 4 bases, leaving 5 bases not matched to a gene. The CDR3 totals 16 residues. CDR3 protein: CASSLWGQGSTGELFF. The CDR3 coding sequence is TGTGCCAGCAGCTTATGGGGACAGGGATCCACCGGGGAGCTGTTTTTT.

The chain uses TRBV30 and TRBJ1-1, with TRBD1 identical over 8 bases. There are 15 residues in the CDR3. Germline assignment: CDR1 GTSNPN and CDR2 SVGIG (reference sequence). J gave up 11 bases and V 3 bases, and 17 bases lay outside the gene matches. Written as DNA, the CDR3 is TGTGCCTGGAGCAGCGACAGGGGACAGAATCCACGGGCTTTCTTT. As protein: CAWSSDRGQNPRAFF.

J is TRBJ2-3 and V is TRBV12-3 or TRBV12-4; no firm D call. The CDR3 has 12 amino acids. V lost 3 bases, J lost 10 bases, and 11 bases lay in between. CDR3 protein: CASSFPGPAQYF. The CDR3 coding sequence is TGTGCCAGCAGTTTCCCTGGTCCGGCGCAGTATTTT.

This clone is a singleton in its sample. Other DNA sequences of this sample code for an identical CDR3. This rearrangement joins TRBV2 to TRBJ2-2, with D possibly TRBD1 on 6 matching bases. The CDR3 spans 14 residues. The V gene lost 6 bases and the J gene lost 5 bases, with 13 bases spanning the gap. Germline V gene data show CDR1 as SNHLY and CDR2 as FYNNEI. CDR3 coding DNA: TGTGCCAGCAGAGAACAGGGTCCTACCGGGGAGCTGTTTTTT. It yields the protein CASREQGPTGELFF.

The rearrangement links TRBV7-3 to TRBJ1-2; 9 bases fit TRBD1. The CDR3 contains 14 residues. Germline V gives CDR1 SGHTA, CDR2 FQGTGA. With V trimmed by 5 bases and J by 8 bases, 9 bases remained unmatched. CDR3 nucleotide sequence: TGTGCCAGCAGCCCGACGGGACAGGGTGAGGGCTACACCTTC. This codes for CASSPTGQGEGYTF.

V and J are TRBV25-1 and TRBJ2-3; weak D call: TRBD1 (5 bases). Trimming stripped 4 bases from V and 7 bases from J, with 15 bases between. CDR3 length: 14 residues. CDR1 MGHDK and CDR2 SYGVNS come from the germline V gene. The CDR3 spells CASSVPAQGNTQYF. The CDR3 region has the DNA TGTGCCAGCAGTGTACCTGCCCAGGGTAATACGCAGTATTTT.